The present T cell receptor beta chain was sequenced within a study of shared clonotypes between healthy human individuals. V lost 6 bases and J 1 base, leaving 15 bases between the germline ends. CDR1 and CDR2 from the germline V gene are MDHEN and SYDVKM. This CDR3 comprises 15 residues. Only a few counts were recorded for this clone. Donors were healthy HIV-negative adults without recent acute infections or vaccinations. Each sample came from a Caucasian adult donor living in Nashville, Tennessee. Both subsets, CD45RA+ naive and CD45RA-negative memory, were split from the CD4+ cells. The repertoire was sequenced with immunoSEQ multiplex PCR; TCRdb's copy has only in-frame clones and lacks some. Of 2 million to 3 million clones listed, approximately 93% were seen once; the top ten hold around 0.37%.

The sequencing input was naive CD4+ T cells from PBMCs. Subset of the sample: CD45RA+ positively selected. The chain uses TRBV28 and TRBJ1-1, with D possibly being TRBD1 (5 bases). The TCR comes from a man aged 18 to 35 in good health. Some clones in this sample may be carry-over from other donors' samples. In DNA, the CDR3 is TGTGCCAGCAGCCGATATGACAGAGGGAACACTGAAGCTTTCTTT. It codes for CASSRYDRGNTEAFF.